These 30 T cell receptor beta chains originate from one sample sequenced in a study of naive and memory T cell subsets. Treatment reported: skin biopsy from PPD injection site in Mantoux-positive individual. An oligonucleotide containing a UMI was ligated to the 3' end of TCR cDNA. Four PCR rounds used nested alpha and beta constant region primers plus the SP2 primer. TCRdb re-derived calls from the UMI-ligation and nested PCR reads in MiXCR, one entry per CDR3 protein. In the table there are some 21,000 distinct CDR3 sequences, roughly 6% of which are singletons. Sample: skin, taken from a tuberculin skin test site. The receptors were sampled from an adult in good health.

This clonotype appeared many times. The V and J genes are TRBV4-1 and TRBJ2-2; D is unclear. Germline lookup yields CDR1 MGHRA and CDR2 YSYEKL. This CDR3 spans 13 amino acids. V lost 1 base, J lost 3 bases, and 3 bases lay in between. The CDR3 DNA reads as TGCGCCAGCAGCCAAGTTCACACCGGGGAGCTGTTTTTT. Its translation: CASSQVHTGELFF.

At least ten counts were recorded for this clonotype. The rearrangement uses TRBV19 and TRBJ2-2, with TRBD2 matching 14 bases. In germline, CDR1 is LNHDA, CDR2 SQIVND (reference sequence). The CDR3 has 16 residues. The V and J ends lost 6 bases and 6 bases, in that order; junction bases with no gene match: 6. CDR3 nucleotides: TGTGCCAGTAGCCCTTCGGGACTAGCGGGAGCCGGGGAGCTGTTTTTT. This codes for CASSPSGLAGAGELFF. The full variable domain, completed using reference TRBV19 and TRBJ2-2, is DGGITQSPKYLFRKEGQNVTLSCEQNLNHDAMYWYRQDPGQGLRLIYYSQIVNDFQKGDIAEGYSVSREKKESFPLTVTSAQKNPTAFYLCASSPSGLAGAGELFFGEGSRLTVL.

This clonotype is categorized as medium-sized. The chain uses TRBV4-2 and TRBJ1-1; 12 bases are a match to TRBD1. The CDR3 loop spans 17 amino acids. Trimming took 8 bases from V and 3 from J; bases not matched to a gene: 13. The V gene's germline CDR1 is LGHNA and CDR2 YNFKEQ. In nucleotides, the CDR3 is TGTGCCAGCCGTCCCGGGACAGGGGGCGCTTGGGACACTGAAGCTTTCTTT. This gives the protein CASRPGTGGAWDTEAFF.

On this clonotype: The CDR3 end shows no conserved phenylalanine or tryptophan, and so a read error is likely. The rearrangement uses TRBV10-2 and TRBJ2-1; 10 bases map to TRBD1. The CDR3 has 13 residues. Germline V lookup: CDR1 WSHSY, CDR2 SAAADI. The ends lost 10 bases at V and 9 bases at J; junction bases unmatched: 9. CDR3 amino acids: CAIATTGGGEQFS. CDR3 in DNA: TGCGCCATCGCAACGACAGGGGGCGGTGAGCAGTTCTCC.

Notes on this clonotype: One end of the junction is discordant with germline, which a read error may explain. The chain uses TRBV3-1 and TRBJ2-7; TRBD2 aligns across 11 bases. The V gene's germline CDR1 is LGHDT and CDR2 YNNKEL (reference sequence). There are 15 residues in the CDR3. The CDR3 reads CAGSQVQLAGDRQYF. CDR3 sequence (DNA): TGTGCCGGCAGCCAAGTACAACTAGCGGGGGACCGGCAGTACTTC.

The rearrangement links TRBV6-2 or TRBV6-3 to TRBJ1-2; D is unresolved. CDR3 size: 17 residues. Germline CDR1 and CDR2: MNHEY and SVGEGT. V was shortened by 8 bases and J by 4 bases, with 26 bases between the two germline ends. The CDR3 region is CASGFWRSGGLLYGYTF. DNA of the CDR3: TGTGCCAGCGGGTTTTGGCGCTCCGGTGGCCTTCTCTATGGCTACACCTTC.

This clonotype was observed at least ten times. The CDR3 is CSVEEGDRGTDTQYF. The CDR3 bases are TGCAGCGTTGAAGAAGGGGACAGGGGCACAGATACGCAGTATTTT. V gene TRBV29-1 combines with J gene TRBJ2-3; 9 nucleotides align to TRBD1. The CDR3 contains 15 residues. Germline V lookup: CDR1 SQVTM, CDR2 ANQGSEA. V dropped 0 bases and J dropped 1; count of bases not matched to a gene: 2.

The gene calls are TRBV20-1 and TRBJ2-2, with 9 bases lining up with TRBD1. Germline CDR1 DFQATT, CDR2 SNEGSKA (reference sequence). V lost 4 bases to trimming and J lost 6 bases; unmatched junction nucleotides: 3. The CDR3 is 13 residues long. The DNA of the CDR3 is TGCAGTGCTACGGGACAGGGTCCCGGGGAGCTGTTTTTT. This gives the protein CSATGQGPGELFF.

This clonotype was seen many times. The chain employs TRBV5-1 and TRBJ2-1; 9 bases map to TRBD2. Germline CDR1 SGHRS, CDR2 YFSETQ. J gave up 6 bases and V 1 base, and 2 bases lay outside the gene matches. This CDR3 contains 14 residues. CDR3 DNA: TGCGCCAGCAGCTTGATAGCGGGAGTCAATGAGCAGTTCTTC. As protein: CASSLIAGVNEQFF. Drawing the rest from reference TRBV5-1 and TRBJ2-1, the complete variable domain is KAGVTQTPRYLIKTRGQQVTLSCSPISGHRSVSWYQQTPGQGLQFLFEYFSETQRNKGNFPGRFSGRQFSNSRSEMNVSTLELGDSALYLCASSLIAGVNEQFFGPGTRLTVL.

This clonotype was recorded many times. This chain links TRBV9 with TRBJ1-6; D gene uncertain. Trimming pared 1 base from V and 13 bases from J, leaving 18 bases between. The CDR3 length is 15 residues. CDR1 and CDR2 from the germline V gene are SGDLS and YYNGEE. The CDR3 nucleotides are TGTGCCAGCAGCGTACAGCAGGCGCCTTACTCCCCCCTCCACTTT. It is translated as CASSVQQAPYSPLHF.

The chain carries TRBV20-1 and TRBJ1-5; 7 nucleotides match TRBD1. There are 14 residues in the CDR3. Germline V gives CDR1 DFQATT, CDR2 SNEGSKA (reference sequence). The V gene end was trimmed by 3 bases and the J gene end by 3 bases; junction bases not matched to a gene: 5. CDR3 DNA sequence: TGCAGTGCTAGGCCGGGACAGTACAATCAGCCCCAGCATTTT. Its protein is CSARPGQYNQPQHF.

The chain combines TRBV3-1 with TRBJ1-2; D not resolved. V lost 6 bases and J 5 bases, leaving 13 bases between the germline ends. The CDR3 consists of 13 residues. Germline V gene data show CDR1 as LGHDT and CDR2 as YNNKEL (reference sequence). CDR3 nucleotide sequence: TGTGCCAGCAGTAGCAAGCAAGGATATGGCTACACCTTC. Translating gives CASSSKQGYGYTF.

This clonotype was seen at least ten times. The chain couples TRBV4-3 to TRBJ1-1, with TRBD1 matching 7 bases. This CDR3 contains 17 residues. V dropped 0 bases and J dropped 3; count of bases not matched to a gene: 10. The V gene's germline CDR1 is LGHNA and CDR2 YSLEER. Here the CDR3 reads CASSQDILRGLDTEAFF. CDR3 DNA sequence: TGCGCCAGCAGCCAAGATATCCTTAGGGGGCTGGACACTGAAGCTTTCTTT.

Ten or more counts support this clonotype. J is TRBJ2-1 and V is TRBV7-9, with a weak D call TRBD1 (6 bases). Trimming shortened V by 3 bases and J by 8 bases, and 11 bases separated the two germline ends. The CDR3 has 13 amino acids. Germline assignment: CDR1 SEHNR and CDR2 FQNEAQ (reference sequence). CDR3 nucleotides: TGTGCCAGCAGCTTCCTGGGGGCCCATGAGCAGTTCTTC. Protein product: CASSFLGAHEQFF.

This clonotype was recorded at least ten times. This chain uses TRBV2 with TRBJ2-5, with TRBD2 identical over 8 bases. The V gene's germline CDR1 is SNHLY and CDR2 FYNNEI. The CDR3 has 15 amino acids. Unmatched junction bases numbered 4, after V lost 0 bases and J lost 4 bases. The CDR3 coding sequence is TGTGCCAGCAGTGAAGCGCTTCGGGGGGGAGAGACCCAGTACTTC. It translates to CASSEALRGGETQYF.

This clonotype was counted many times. As DNA, the CDR3 is TGCGCCAGCAGCCCCTACGGGACTAGCGGGAGAAGCTACAATGAGCAGTTCTTC. Encoded protein: CASSPYGTSGRSYNEQFF. The chain employs TRBV5-1 and TRBJ2-1; 14 bases map to TRBD2. The CDR3 is made up of 18 amino acids. CDR1 is SGHRS and CDR2 is YFSETQ in the germline V gene. The J segment lost 3 bases and the V segment lost 4 bases, leaving 9 bases of the junction unmatched.

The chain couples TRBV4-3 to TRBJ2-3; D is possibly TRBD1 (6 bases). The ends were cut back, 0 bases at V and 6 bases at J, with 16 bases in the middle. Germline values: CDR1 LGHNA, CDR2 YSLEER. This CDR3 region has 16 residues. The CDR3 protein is CASSQDRGSAADTQYF. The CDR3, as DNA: TGCGCCAGCAGCCAAGATAGGGGGTCGGCTGCCGATACGCAGTATTTT.

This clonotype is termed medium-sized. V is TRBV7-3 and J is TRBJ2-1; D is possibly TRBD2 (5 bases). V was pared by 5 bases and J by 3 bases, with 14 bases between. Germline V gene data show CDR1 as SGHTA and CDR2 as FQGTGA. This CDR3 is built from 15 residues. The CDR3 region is CASSAVRGSYNEQFF. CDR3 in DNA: TGTGCCAGCAGCGCCGTCCGAGGGAGCTACAATGAGCAGTTCTTC. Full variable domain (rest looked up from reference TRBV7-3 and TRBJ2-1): GAGVSQTPSNKVTEKGKYVELRCDPISGHTALYWYRQSLGQGPEFLIYFQGTGAADDSGLPNDRFFAVRPEGSVSTLKIQRTERGDSAVYLCASSAVRGSYNEQFFGPGTRLTVL.

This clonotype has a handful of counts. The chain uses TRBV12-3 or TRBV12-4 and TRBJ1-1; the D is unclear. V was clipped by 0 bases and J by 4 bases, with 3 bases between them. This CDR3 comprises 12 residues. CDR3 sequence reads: CASSLAVTEAFF. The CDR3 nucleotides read TGTGCCAGCAGTTTAGCCGTCACTGAAGCTTTCTTT.

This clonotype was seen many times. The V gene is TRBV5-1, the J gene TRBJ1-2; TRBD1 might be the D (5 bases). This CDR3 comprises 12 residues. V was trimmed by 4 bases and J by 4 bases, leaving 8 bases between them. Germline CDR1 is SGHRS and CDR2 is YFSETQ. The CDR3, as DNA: TGCGCCAGCAGCCCGGACACCTATGGCTACACCTTC. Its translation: CASSPDTYGYTF.

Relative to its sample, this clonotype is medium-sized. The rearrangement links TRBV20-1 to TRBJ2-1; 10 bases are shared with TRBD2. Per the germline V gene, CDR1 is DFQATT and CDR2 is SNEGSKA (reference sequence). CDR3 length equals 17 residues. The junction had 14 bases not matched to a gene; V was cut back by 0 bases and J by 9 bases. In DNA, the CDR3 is TGCAGTGCTAGAGATGAAACGGCTAGCGGGAGATTGGGTGAGCAGTTCTTC. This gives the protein CSARDETASGRLGEQFF.

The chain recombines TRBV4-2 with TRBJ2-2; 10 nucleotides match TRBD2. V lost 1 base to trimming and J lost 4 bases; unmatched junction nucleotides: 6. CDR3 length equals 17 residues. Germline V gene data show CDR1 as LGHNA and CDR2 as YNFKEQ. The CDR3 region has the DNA TGTGCCAGCAGCCAAGTCGCAAAGCGGGAGGGCACCGGGGAGCTGTTTTTT. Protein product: CASSQVAKREGTGELFF.

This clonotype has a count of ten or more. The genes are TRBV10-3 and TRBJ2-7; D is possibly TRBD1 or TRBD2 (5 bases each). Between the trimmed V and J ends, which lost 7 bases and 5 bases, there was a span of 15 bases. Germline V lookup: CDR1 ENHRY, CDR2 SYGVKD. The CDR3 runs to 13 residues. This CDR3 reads CAINHQVGDEQYF. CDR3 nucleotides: TGTGCCATCAATCACCAGGTGGGGGACGAGCAGTACTTC.

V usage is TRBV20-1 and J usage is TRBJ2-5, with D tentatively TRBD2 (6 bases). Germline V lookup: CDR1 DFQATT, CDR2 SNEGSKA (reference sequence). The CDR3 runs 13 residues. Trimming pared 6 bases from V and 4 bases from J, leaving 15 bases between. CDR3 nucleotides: TGCAGTGCCCCCGCGGGGTTGATAGAGACCCAGTACTTC. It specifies CSAPAGLIETQYF.

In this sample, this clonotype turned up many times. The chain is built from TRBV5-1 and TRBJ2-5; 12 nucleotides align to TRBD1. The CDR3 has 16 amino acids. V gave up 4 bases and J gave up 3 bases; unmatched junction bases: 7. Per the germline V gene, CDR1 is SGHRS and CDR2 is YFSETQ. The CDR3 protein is CASSLGGTGGEETQYF. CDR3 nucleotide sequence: TGCGCCAGCAGCCTGGGGGGGACAGGGGGCGAAGAGACCCAGTACTTC.

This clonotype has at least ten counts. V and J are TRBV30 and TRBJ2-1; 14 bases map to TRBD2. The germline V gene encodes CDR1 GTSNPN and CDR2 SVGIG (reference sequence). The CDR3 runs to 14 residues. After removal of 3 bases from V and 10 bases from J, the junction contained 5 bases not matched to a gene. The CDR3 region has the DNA TGTGCCTGGAGCTCGGGACTAGCGGGAGAGGAGCAGTTCTTC. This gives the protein CAWSSGLAGEEQFF.

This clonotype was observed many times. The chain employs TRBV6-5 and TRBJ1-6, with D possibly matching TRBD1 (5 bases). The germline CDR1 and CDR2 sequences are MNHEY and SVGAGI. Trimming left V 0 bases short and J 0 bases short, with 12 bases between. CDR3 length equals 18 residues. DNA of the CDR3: TGTGCCAGCAGTTACTCCAAGGGGATAAGCTCCTATAATTCACCCCTCCACTTT. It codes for CASSYSKGISSYNSPLHF.

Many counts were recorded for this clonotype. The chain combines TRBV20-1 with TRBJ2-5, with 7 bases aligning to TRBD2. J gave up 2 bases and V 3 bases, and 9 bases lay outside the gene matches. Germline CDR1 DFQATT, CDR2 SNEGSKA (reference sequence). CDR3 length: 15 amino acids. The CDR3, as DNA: TGCAGTGCTAGCTCGGGCGGGAGTCGGCAAGAGACCCAGTACTTC. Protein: CSASSGGSRQETQYF.

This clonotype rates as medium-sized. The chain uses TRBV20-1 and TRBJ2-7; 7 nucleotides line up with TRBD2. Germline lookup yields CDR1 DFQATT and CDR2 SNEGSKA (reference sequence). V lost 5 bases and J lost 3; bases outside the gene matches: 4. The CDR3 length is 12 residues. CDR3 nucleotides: TGCAGTGCTGAGGGAGGGGACTACGAGCAGTACTTC. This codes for CSAEGGDYEQYF.

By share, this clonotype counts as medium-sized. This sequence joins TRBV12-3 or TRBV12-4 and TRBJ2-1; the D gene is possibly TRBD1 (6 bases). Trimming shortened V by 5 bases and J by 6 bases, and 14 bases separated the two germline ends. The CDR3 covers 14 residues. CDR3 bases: TGTGCCAGCAGTCGCCCCGGACAGATCAATGAGCAGTTCTTC. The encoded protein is CASSRPGQINEQFF.